These 12 T cell receptor beta chains share one sample of origin, sequenced in a study of response to subunit inactivated influenza vaccine. TCRdb independently ran MiXCR on the RT-PCR reads; one entry per CDR3 protein. This sample yields 250,000 to 350,000 distinct CDR3 sequences, of which roughly 22% are seen a single time; under 13% belongs to the top ten. Sequencing used PBMCs from blood, obtained about 19 months after vaccination. All receptors derive from a man aged 45 to 70 who received an inactivated influenza vaccine.

This clonotype was seen many times. V is TRBV12-3 or TRBV12-4 and J is TRBJ1-1; 7 nucleotides agree with TRBD1. This CDR3 has 13 amino acids. The J segment lost 6 bases and the V segment lost 6 bases, leaving 7 bases of the junction unmatched. The CDR3 loop is CASSLRQGAEAFF. Written as DNA, the CDR3 is TGTGCCAGCAGCCTCCGGCAGGGGGCTGAAGCTTTCTTT.

A few counts support this clonotype. The V call is TRBV6-5, the J call TRBJ1-1; D call uncertain. Trimming pared 10 bases from V and 4 bases from J, leaving 13 bases between. The CDR3 is made up of 12 amino acids. Per germline, CDR1 MNHEY and CDR2 SVGAGI. CDR3 in DNA: TGTGCCACCCATCGGGGTTCCACTGAAGCTTTCTTT. This encodes CATHRGSTEAFF.

The chain uses TRBV6-5 and TRBJ1-2, with 7 positions matching TRBD1. This CDR3 has 12 residues. Germline-derived CDR1 and CDR2 are MNHEY and SVGAGI. Losses at the gene ends were 10 bases for V and 4 bases for J; bases not matched to a gene: 6. The CDR3 protein is CATRTGAYGYTF. CDR3 in DNA: TGTGCCACCAGGACAGGCGCCTATGGCTACACCTTC.

This clonotype was seen ten or more times. V usage is TRBV5-4 and J usage is TRBJ1-2; D may be TRBD1 (5 bases). This CDR3 region has 13 residues. Germline CDR1 reads SGHNT; CDR2 reads YYREEE (reference sequence). V was shortened by 1 base and J by 2 bases, with 6 bases between the two germline ends. The CDR3 sequence: CASSLRGNYGYTF. In nucleotides, the CDR3 is TGTGCCAGCAGCTTGCGGGGGAACTATGGCTACACCTTC.

Turning to this clonotype: One end of the junction does not line up with germline, which may come from a read error. This chain connects TRBV11-2 to TRBJ2-3, with D uncertain. This CDR3 is 15 amino acids long. Germline CDR1 and CDR2: SGHAT and FQNNGV. The CDR3 nucleotides are TGTGCCAGCAGCCTCCTTGGGCACAGCACAGATGCGCAGTATTTT. This codes for CASSLLGHSTDAQYF. Combining the CDR3 with reference TRBV11-2 and TRBJ2-3 gives the whole variable domain EAGVAQSPRYKIIEKRQSVAFWCNPISGHATLYWYQQILGQGPKLLIQFQNNGVVDDSQLPKDRFSAERLKGVDSTLKIQPAKLEDSAVYLCASSLLGHSTDAQYFGPGTRLTVL.

This clonotype was counted between two and nine times. This rearrangement joins TRBV10-3 to TRBJ1-1; D possibly corresponds to TRBD1 (5 bases). This CDR3 is built from 12 residues. V lost 9 bases, J lost 7 bases, and 15 bases lay in between. The germline CDR1 and CDR2 sequences are ENHRY and SYGVKD. CDR3 region: CAIGTSLGEAFF. The CDR3 DNA reads as TGTGCCATAGGGACCTCTCTCGGTGAAGCTTTCTTT.

The rearrangement joins TRBV20-1 to TRBJ1-6, with D possibly being TRBD1 (5 bases). The length of the CDR3 is 13 residues. V was pared by 3 bases and J by 9 bases, with 12 bases between. Germline CDR1 reads DFQATT; CDR2 reads SNEGSKA (reference sequence). In nucleotides, the CDR3 is TGCAGTGCTAGGACAGCCTGGAGTTCACCCCTCCACTTT. This codes for CSARTAWSSPLHF.

The rearrangement uses TRBV21-1 and TRBJ2-7; TRBD1, the table's D call, was not compared with the DNA. TRBV21-1 corresponds to a pseudogene. The CDR3 is 14 amino acids. CDR3 nucleotide sequence: TGTGCCAGCAGCCTCCGGACAGGGACCCGAGAGCAGTACTTC. Translating gives CASSLRTGTREQYF.

The chain has TRBV5-6 and TRBJ1-4; D is ambiguous. The V end lost 2 bases, the J end lost 8 bases, and 13 bases lay between the germline ends. Germline V gene data show CDR1 as SGHDT and CDR2 as YYEEEE. This CDR3 contains 14 residues. DNA of the CDR3: TGTGCCAGCAGCTTAAACGGGCTGAAAGAAAAACTGTTTTTT. Encoded protein: CASSLNGLKEKLFF.

There are a few counts of this clonotype. The chain has TRBV10-3 and TRBJ2-7; tentative D call: TRBD1 (6 bases). This CDR3 has 16 amino acids. Germline V gives CDR1 ENHRY, CDR2 SYGVKD. Trimming took off 6 bases at V and 0 bases at J, with 18 bases between the two ends. DNA of the CDR3: TGTGCCATCAGCGATCCCGGGACAAAGAGCTCCTACGAGCAGTACTTC. It codes for CAISDPGTKSSYEQYF.

The rearrangement uses TRBV28 and TRBJ2-7, with 7 bases identical to TRBD2. The germline CDR1 and CDR2 sequences are MDHEN and SYDVKM. J was trimmed by 2 bases and V by 6 bases; bases with no gene match: 7. The CDR3 spans 14 residues. The CDR3 protein is CASRAGLNTYEQYF. The CDR3, as DNA: TGTGCCAGCAGGGCGGGACTAAATACCTACGAGCAGTACTTC.

V gene TRBV18 combines with J gene TRBJ2-3; 7 bases align to TRBD1. The CDR3 spans 15 residues. With V trimmed by 3 bases and J by 5 bases, 8 bases remained unmatched. Germline V gives CDR1 KGHSH, CDR2 LQKENI. The CDR3 DNA is TGTGCCAGCTCACCCCTCCCAGGGACAGTAGATACGCAGTATTTT. The encoded protein is CASSPLPGTVDTQYF.